The 22 T cell receptor beta chains presented below share a single source sample, sequenced in a study of CD8+CD57+ T cells in acquired aplastic anemia. For CDR3 and TCR beta VDJ profiling, genomic DNA was the template used. MiXCR, applied by TCRdb to the reads, yields one record per CDR3 protein. The sample holds fewer than 250,000 distinct CDR3 sequences, around 46% seen once. It was patients with CD8+CD57+ cell expansion by flow cytometry who were chosen for sequencing. Sample: sorted CD4+, CD8+, or CD8+CD57+ T cells (not recorded which) from PBMCs. These receptor sequences come from a human donor with aplastic anemia.

Ten or more counts support this clonotype. The V gene is TRBV12-3 or TRBV12-4, the J gene TRBJ1-6; TRBD1 matches 8 bases. Trimming removed 6 bases from V and 8 bases from J; junction bases left unmatched: 9. The CDR3 runs 15 residues. The CDR3 nucleotides are TGTGCCAGCAGAGAACCCGGGACAGGATATTCACCCCTCCACTTT. Its protein product is CASREPGTGYSPLHF.

At least ten counts were recorded for this clonotype. The chain combines TRBV29-1 with TRBJ2-3; 10 positions agree with TRBD2. Germline values: CDR1 SQVTM, CDR2 ANQGSEA. CDR3 length: 15 residues. The trim removed 4 bases at V and 0 bases at J, leaving 4 bases unmatched. CDR3 amino acids: CSVVSGRTSTDTQYF. Written as DNA, the CDR3 is TGCAGCGTTGTTAGCGGGAGGACTAGCACAGATACGCAGTATTTT.

This clonotype was observed a handful of times. The CDR3 loop reads CASSFQRITDTQYF. The CDR3 DNA follows: TGTGCCAGCAGTTTCCAGCGGATAACAGATACGCAGTATTTT. V gene TRBV27 combines with J gene TRBJ2-3, with D perhaps TRBD2 (5 bases). Trimming took 3 bases from V and 3 from J, leaving 10 bases between them. The CDR3 is 14 amino acids. Germline CDR1 MNHEY, CDR2 SMNVEV (reference sequence).

A remark on this clonotype: A much larger clone lies a single base off, so this may be a read error. V gene TRBV9 combines with J gene TRBJ1-5; TRBD1 is a possible D gene (5 bases). This CDR3 region has 15 residues. From germline, CDR1 is SGDLS and CDR2 YYNGEE. Here the CDR3 reads CASGVGVSRNQPQHF. The CDR3 nucleotides are TGTGCCAGCGGCGTAGGGGTCTCGAGAAATCAGCCCCAGCATTTT.

This clonotype was detected ten times or more. The chain carries TRBV27 and TRBJ2-7; D might be TRBD2 (6 bases). From germline, CDR1 is MNHEY and CDR2 SMNVEV (reference sequence). The CDR3 length is 12 residues. Trimming removed 6 bases at V and 5 bases at J, with 11 bases between. CDR3 protein: CASSQDYHEQYF. The CDR3 DNA follows: TGTGCCAGCAGCCAGGACTACCACGAGCAGTACTTC.

This clonotype was recorded at least ten times. This sequence joins TRBV9 and TRBJ1-1, with 8 bases that match TRBD1. This CDR3 spans 17 amino acids. V dropped 4 bases and J dropped 1; count of bases not matched to a gene: 12. Looked up from germline, CDR1 is SGDLS and CDR2 is YYNGEE. As DNA, the CDR3 is TGTGCCAGCAGCCCCCACAGTCCCGGGACAGGGAACACTGAAGCTTTCTTT. It encodes CASSPHSPGTGNTEAFF.

The V gene is TRBV25-1, the J gene TRBJ2-7, with 8 bases aligning to TRBD2. CDR1 and CDR2 from the germline V gene are MGHDK and SYGVNS. This CDR3 region has 15 residues. V shed 2 bases and J 7 bases; nucleotides not matched to a gene: 10. CDR3 loop: CASSETTGGPGEQYF. The CDR3 nucleotides are TGTGCCAGCAGTGAAACGACGGGAGGGCCGGGTGAGCAGTACTTC.

V and J are TRBV5-1 and TRBJ2-7; no firm D call. Germline V CDR1 and CDR2: SGHRS, YFSETQ. Trimming left V 2 bases short and J 2 bases short, with 11 bases between. The CDR3 length is 14 residues. For the CDR3, the DNA is TGCGCCAGCAGCTTCTCCACCGGCGCCTACGAGCAGTACTTC. Its protein product is CASSFSTGAYEQYF.

The rearrangement links TRBV29-1 to TRBJ1-1; tentative D call: TRBD1 (5 bases). V lost 5 bases and J 2 bases, leaving 9 bases between the germline ends. CDR1 SQVTM and CDR2 ANQGSEA come from the germline V gene. The CDR3 extends over 12 amino acids. The DNA of the CDR3 is TGCAGCGTTCGACAGCCCAACACTGAAGCTTTCTTT. It is translated as CSVRQPNTEAFF.

A single count supports this clonotype. The gene calls are TRBV2 and TRBJ1-5; D not certain. This CDR3 has 14 amino acids. The V and J ends lost 3 bases and 0 bases respectively, with 6 bases between them. Germline assignment: CDR1 SNHLY and CDR2 FYNNEI. The CDR3: CASSDSYSNQPQHF. The CDR3 bases are TGTGCCAGCAGTGACTCATATAGCAATCAGCCCCAGCATTTT.

A note on this clonotype: Since a much larger clone is just one base distant, this may be a read error. The gene calls are TRBV4-3 and TRBJ2-5; the match to TRBD2 covers 7 bases. Germline V gives CDR1 LGHNA, CDR2 YSLEER. CDR3 length: 17 amino acids. Trimming at V came to 4 bases and at J to 2 bases, leaving 13 bases not matched to a gene. The CDR3 bases are TGCGCCAGCAGCCCGATTGGGGGTAGCGGGCGTCAAGAGACCCAGTACTTC. It codes for CASSPIGGSGRQETQYF.

The CDR3 DNA is TGCAGCGTGCTTACCGGGACAGGGGGCGCGTATGGCTACACCTTC. Its translation is CSVLTGTGGAYGYTF. The rearrangement links TRBV29-1 to TRBJ1-2; 12 positions match TRBD1. Germline lookup yields CDR1 SQVTM and CDR2 ANQGSEA. The CDR3 has 15 amino acids. Unmatched junction bases numbered 10, after V lost 6 bases and J lost 5 bases. Full variable domain (rest looked up from reference TRBV29-1 and TRBJ1-2): SAVISQKPSRDICQRGTSLTIQCQVDSQVTMMFWYRQQPGQSLTLIATANQGSEATYESGFVIDKFPISRPNLTFSTLTVSNMSPEDSSIYLCSVLTGTGGAYGYTFGSGTRLTVV.

This clonotype was counted many times. This rearrangement joins TRBV10-2 to TRBJ2-3, with 7 nucleotides matching TRBD1. Trimming took 3 bases from V and 1 from J; bases not matched to a gene: 4. Germline CDR1 reads WSHSY; CDR2 reads SAAADI. This CDR3 contains 15 residues. CDR3 residues: CASSEGDSRTDTQYF. The CDR3 bases are TGCGCCAGCAGTGAAGGGGACAGCCGCACAGATACGCAGTATTTT.

The V call is TRBV5-1, the J call TRBJ2-7; D unclear. Trimming pared 0 bases from V and 0 bases from J, leaving 13 bases between. This CDR3 has 16 residues. Germline-derived CDR1 and CDR2 are SGHRS and YFSETQ. The CDR3 nucleotides are TGCGCCAGCAGCTTGGTGTCAGGTGTGAGCTCCTACGAGCAGTACTTC. Translating gives CASSLVSGVSSYEQYF.

This clonotype was recorded at least ten times. The rearrangement joins TRBV12-5 to TRBJ1-6, with D hard to call. The V gene's germline CDR1 is LGHNT and CDR2 FRNRAP. Trimming took 3 bases from V and 6 from J, leaving 12 bases between them. The CDR3 loop spans 15 amino acids. This chain's CDR3 is CASGFWARGNSPLHF. CDR3 bases: TGTGCTAGTGGTTTTTGGGCGCGAGGTAATTCACCCCTCCACTTT. Full variable domain (remainder filled in from reference TRBV12-5 and TRBJ1-6): DARVTQTPRHKVTEMGQEVTMRCQPILGHNTVFWYRQTMMQGLELLAYFRNRAPLDDSGMPKDRFSAEMPDATLATLKIQPSEPRDSAVYFCASGFWARGNSPLHFGNGTRLTVT.

This clonotype was detected ten times or more. V and J are TRBV20-1 and TRBJ2-5; 11 bases line up with TRBD2. V was pared by 4 bases and J by 3 bases, with 16 bases of the junction left unmatched. Germline-derived CDR1 and CDR2 are DFQATT and SNEGSKA (reference sequence). The CDR3 has 18 residues. CDR3 DNA sequence: TGCAGTGCTAAGGTGGTAGTTGGAACTAGCGGGAGAAAAGAGACCCAGTACTTC. Its translation: CSAKVVVGTSGRKETQYF.

This clonotype was detected only a few times. The chain employs TRBV6-2 or TRBV6-3 and TRBJ2-2, with D possibly being TRBD2 (6 bases). The germline V and J ends were trimmed by 6 bases and 6 bases, with 11 bases remaining between them. Germline V gene sequence: CDR1 MNHEY, CDR2 SVGEGT. The CDR3 has 13 amino acids. CDR3 loop: CASSEAGAGELFF. CDR3 DNA: TGTGCCAGCAGCGAAGCGGGCGCCGGGGAGCTGTTTTTT.

The chain has TRBV12-5 and TRBJ1-1; D gene ambiguous. This CDR3 is built from 15 residues. Trimming stripped 7 bases from V and 1 base from J, with 16 bases between. In germline, CDR1 is LGHNT, CDR2 FRNRAP. CDR3 residues: CASAGSFGRNTEAFF. CDR3 DNA sequence: TGTGCTAGTGCCGGGTCATTTGGGCGGAACACTGAAGCTTTCTTT.

This clonotype was detected ten times or more. This chain uses TRBV7-8 with TRBJ2-3, with TRBD1 matching 7 bases. CDR1 SGHVS and CDR2 FQNEAQ come from the germline V gene. Trimming at V came to 1 base and at J to 4 bases, leaving 8 bases not matched to a gene. The CDR3 is 16 amino acids. CDR3 DNA: TGTGCCAGCAGCTTAGTACAGGGGTTGTTCGCAGATACGCAGTATTTT. It yields the protein CASSLVQGLFADTQYF.

The genes are TRBV9 and TRBJ2-5; tentatively, D is TRBD2 (6 bases). Trimming cost V 1 base and J 5 bases, with 9 bases left between them. Germline CDR1 is SGDLS and CDR2 is YYNGEE. CDR3 length equals 13 residues. The CDR3: CASSVRRGETQYF. In DNA, the CDR3 is TGTGCCAGCAGCGTAAGGAGGGGTGAGACCCAGTACTTC. The variable domain in full, completed from reference TRBV9 and TRBJ2-5, reads DSGVTQTPKHLITATGQRVTLRCSPRSGDLSVYWYQQSLDQGLQFLIQYYNGEERAKGNILERFSAQQFPDLHSELNLSSLELGDSALYFCASSVRRGETQYFGPGTRLLVL.

The chain joins TRBV19 to TRBJ1-6; TRBD1 agrees at 8 bases. The junction had 7 bases not matched to a gene; V was cut back by 5 bases and J by 7 bases. CDR1 and CDR2 from the germline V gene are LNHDA and SQIVND (reference sequence). The CDR3 contains 15 residues. The CDR3 sequence: CASSSGTGQNSPLHF. The CDR3 DNA reads as TGTGCCAGTAGTTCCGGGACAGGCCAAAATTCACCCCTCCACTTT.

This clonotype was observed at least ten times. V usage is TRBV6-2 or TRBV6-3 and J usage is TRBJ2-7; perhaps TRBD1 as D (6 bases). The V end lost 5 bases, the J end lost 3 bases, and 11 bases lay between the germline ends. The CDR3 has 13 residues. The germline CDR1 and CDR2 sequences are MNHEY and SVGEGT. In nucleotides, the CDR3 is TGTGCCAGCAGTCCCCGGGACAACTACGAGCAGTACTTC. Its protein product is CASSPRDNYEQYF.